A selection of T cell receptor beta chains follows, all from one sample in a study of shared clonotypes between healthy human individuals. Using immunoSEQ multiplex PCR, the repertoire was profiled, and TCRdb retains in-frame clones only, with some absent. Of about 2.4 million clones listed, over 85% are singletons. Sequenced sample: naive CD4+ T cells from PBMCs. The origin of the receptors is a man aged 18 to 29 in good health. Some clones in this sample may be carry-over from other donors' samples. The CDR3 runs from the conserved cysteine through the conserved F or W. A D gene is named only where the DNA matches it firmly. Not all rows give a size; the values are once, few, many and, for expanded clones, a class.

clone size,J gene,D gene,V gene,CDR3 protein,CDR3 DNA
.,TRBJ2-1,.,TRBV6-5,CASSYPSPGEQFF,TGTGCCAGCAGTTACCCTTCCCCGGGTGAGCAGTTCTTC
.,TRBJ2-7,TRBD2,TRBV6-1,CASSEAGGLAGDYEQYF,TGTGCCAGCAGTGAAGCCGGGGGGCTAGCGGGAGACTACGAGCAGTACTTC
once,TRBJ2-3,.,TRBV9,CASSATQGRSTDTQYF,TGTGCCAGCAGCGCGACTCAGGGGAGAAGCACAGATACGCAGTATTTT
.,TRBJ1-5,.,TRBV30,CAFHDGYSNQPQHF,TGTGCCTTCCACGACGGATATAGCAATCAGCCCCAGCATTTT
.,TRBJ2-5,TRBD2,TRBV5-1,CASSSGLAGGSQETQYF,TGCGCCAGCAGCTCGGGACTAGCGGGAGGCTCACAAGAGACCCAGTACTTC
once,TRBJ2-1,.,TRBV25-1,CASSEERVVWFF,TGTGCCAGCAGTGAGGAGCGGGTCGTGTGGTTCTTC
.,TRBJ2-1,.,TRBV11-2,CASSYGGPASSYNEQFF,TGTGCCAGCAGCTATGGAGGGCCCGCGAGCTCCTACAATGAGCAGTTCTTC
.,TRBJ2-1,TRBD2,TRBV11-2,CASSMRVGSGSGNEQFF,TGTGCCAGCAGCATGCGGGTAGGTAGCGGGAGTGGCAATGAGCAGTTCTTC
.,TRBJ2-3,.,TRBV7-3,CASSLERTDTQYF,TGTGCCAGCAGCTTAGAACGGACAGATACGCAGTATTTT
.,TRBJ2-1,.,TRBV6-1,CASSPSFEQFF,TGTGCCAGCAGTCCCTCATTTGAGCAGTTCTTC
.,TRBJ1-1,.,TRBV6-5,CASRMTRDTEAFF,TGTGCCAGCAGAATGACAAGGGACACTGAAGCTTTCTTT
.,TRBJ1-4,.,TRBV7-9,CASSKDGGNNEKLFF,TGTGCCAGCAGCAAGGACGGAGGAAATAATGAAAAACTGTTTTTT
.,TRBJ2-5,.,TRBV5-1,CASSRPETQETQYF,TGCGCCAGCAGCCGCCCGGAGACCCAAGAGACCCAGTACTTC
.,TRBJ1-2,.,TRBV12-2,CASRIRVGGFNYGYTF,TGTGCAAGTCGCATTAGGGTAGGGGGCTTTAACTATGGCTACACCTTC
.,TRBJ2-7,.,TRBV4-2,CASSQQGLSYEQYF,TGTGCCAGCAGCCAACAGGGACTTAGCTACGAGCAGTACTTC
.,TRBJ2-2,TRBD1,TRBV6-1,CASKIGRGLTGELFF,TGTGCCAGCAAAATAGGCAGGGGGCTTACCGGGGAGCTGTTTTTT
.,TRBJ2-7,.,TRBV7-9,CASSLLGISDEQYF,TGTGCCAGCAGCTTATTGGGCATCAGCGACGAGCAGTACTTC
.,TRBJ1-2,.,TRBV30,CAWSVPGYGYTF,TGTGCCTGGAGTGTACCCGGGTATGGCTACACCTTC
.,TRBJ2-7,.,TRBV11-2,CASSLTTPTYEQYF,TGTGCCAGCAGCTTAACAACCCCCACCTACGAGCAGTACTTC
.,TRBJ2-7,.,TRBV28,CASSPVDEEVQYF,TGTGCCAGCAGTCCCGTTGATGAAGAAGTCCAGTACTTC
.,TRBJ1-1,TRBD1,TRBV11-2,CASLTGGVTEAFF,TGTGCCAGTCTAACAGGGGGCGTCACTGAAGCTTTCTTT
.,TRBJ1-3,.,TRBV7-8,CASSFYGGSSGNTIYF,TGTGCCAGCAGCTTCTACGGCGGAAGCTCTGGAAACACCATATATTTT
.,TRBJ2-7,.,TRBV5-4,CASSLGLAASEQYF,TGTGCCAGCAGCTTGGGGCTAGCAGCCTCCGAGCAGTACTTC
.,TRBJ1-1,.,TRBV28,CASSLVPTASNTEAFF,TGTGCCAGCAGTTTGGTCCCCACGGCATCGAACACTGAAGCTTTCTTT
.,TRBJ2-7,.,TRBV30,CAWSVGISYEQYF,TGTGCCTGGAGTGTAGGGATTTCCTACGAGCAGTACTTC
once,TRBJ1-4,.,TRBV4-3,CASSQDLRQEAMKKLFF,TGCGCCAGCAGCCAAGATTTGCGACAGGAGGCTATGAAAAAACTGTTTTTT
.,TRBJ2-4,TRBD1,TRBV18,CASSPAGGETIQYF,TGTGCCAGCTCACCAGCAGGGGGCGAAACCATTCAGTACTTC
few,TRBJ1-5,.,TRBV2,CASSGPGAGNQPQHF,TGTGCCAGCAGTGGTCCAGGGGCGGGCAATCAGCCCCAGCATTTT
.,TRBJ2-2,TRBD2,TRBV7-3,CASSFTGGFPGELFF,TGTGCCAGCAGCTTTACGGGAGGCTTCCCCGGGGAGCTGTTTTTT
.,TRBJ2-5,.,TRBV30,CAWSGGTQETQYF,TGTGCCTGGAGTGGAGGGACACAAGAGACCCAGTACTTC
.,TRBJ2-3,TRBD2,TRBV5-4,CASSLGGRAGTDTQYF,TGTGCCAGCAGCTTGGGTGGGAGGGCCGGAACAGATACGCAGTATTTT
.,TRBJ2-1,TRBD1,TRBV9,CASSFSGQYNEQFF,TGTGCCAGCAGCTTCTCGGGACAGTACAATGAGCAGTTCTTC
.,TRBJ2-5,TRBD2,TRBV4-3,CASSHGLAGGEETQYF,TGCGCCAGCAGCCACGGACTAGCGGGAGGGGAAGAGACCCAGTACTTC
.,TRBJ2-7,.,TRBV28,CASSQTGQGRNEQYF,TGTGCCAGCAGTCAAACGGGGCAGGGCCGGAACGAGCAGTACTTC
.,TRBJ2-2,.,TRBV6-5,CASSYSTNTGELFF,TGTGCCAGCAGTTACTCGACGAACACCGGGGAGCTGTTTTTT
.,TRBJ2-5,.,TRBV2,CASSEWFQETQYF,TGTGCCAGCAGTGAGTGGTTCCAAGAGACCCAGTACTTC
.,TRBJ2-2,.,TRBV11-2,CASSPYGGEATGELFF,TGTGCCAGCAGCCCCTATGGAGGGGAAGCCACCGGGGAGCTGTTTTTT
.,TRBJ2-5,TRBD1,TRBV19,CASSMGRGPASIETQYF,TGTGCCAGTAGTATGGGCAGGGGGCCAGCTAGTATCGAGACCCAGTACTTC
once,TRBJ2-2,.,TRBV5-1,CASSPGRAGELFF,TGCGCCAGCAGTCCAGGCAGGGCCGGGGAGCTGTTTTTT
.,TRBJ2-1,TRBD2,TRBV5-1,CASSLTSGSYNEQFF,TGCGCCAGCAGCCTCACTAGCGGGAGTTACAATGAGCAGTTCTTC
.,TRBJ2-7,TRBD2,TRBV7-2,CASSPRLAGDQNEQYF,TGTGCCAGCAGCCCTAGACTAGCGGGAGATCAGAACGAGCAGTACTTC
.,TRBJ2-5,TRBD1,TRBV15,CATSRPGQQETQYF,TGTGCCACCAGCAGACCGGGACAGCAAGAGACCCAGTACTTC
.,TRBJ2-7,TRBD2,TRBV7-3,CASSRASGIEEQYF,TGTGCCAGCTCCCGGGCTAGCGGGATTGAGGAGCAGTACTTC
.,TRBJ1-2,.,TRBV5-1,CATTWGIGGNYGYTF,TGCGCCACCACTTGGGGGATAGGCGGTAACTATGGCTACACCTTC
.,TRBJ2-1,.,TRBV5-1,CASSTSTSSSYNEQFF,TGCGCCAGCAGCACCTCAACCTCTAGCTCCTACAATGAGCAGTTCTTC
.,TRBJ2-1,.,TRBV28,CASTSGGAYNEQFF,TGTGCCAGCACCTCTGGAGGGGCCTACAATGAGCAGTTCTTC
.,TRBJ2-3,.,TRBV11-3,CASSLDPSQVDTQYF,TGTGCCAGCAGCTTAGATCCTAGCCAGGTAGATACGCAGTATTTT
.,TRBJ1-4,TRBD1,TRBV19,CASSRPTGERLFF,TGTGCCAGTAGCCGCCCAACAGGGGAAAGGTTGTTTTTT
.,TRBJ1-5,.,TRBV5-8,CASSSRPSRNQPQHF,TGTGCCAGCAGCTCCCGTCCCTCCCGCAATCAGCCCCAGCATTTT